The 3 T cell receptor beta chains in this list originate from one sample, sequenced in a study of regulatory T cells in long-lasting Graves disease. Sequencing libraries for TCR beta were prepared with iRepertoire HTBI primers and Arm-PCR of CDR3 regions. TCRdb fed the multiplex PCR reads into MiXCR, producing one record per CDR3 protein. This table holds hundreds of thousands of distinct CDR3 sequences, less than 25% found once. Time point here: persistent/refractory GD, antithyroid drugs over 5 years with positive TRAb. PBMCs provided the RNA from which the TCR library was made. The sample was peripheral blood mononuclear cells (PBMCs), taken when the disease was refractory, from a patient treated with antithyroid drugs. The receptors come from a female donor with Graves disease.

This clonotype was detected many times. This chain joins TRBV2 and TRBJ2-7, with a possible D match to TRBD2 (6 bases). Trimming left V 3 bases short and J 6 bases short, with 15 bases between. The CDR3 is 14 residues long. The germline gives CDR1 SNHLY, CDR2 FYNNEI. The CDR3 DNA reads as TGTGCCAGCAGTGACCTAGTTGGAGGGGTCGAGCAGTACTTC. This encodes CASSDLVGGVEQYF.

This clonotype appeared many times. The rearrangement links TRBV29-1 to TRBJ2-7; a possible D gene is TRBD1 (6 bases). This CDR3 spans 13 amino acids. Deletions cut 7 bases from V and 2 bases from J, with 15 bases between. Germline V CDR1 and CDR2: SQVTM, ANQGSEA. In DNA, the CDR3 is TGCAGCGCGTCGGACAGAGAAGCCTACGAGCAGTACTTC. Residues: CSASDREAYEQYF.

This chain links TRBV6-2 or TRBV6-3 with TRBJ1-1, with 8 bases fitting TRBD1. CDR1 MNHEY and CDR2 SVGEGT come from the germline V gene. With V trimmed by 6 bases and J by 1 base, 7 bases remained unmatched. This CDR3 is built from 15 residues. Here the CDR3 reads CASRIPGGPNTEAFF. The CDR3 nucleotides are TGTGCCAGCAGGATTCCAGGGGGCCCGAACACTGAAGCTTTCTTT.